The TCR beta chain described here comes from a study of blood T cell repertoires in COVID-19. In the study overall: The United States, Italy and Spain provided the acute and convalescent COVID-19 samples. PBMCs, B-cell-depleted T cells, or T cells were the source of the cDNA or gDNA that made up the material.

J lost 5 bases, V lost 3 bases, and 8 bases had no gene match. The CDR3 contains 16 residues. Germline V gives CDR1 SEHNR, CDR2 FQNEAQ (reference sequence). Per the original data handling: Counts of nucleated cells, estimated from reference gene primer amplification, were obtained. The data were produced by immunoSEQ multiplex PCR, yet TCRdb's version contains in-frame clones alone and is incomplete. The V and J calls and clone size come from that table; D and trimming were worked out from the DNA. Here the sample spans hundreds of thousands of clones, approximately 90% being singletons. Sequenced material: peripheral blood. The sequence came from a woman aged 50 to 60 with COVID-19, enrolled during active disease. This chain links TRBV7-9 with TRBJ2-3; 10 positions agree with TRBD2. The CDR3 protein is CASSFGVAGGLDTQYF. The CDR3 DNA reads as TGTGCCAGCAGCTTCGGAGTAGCGGGGGGCCTAGATACGCAGTATTTT.